This record concerns one TCR beta chain sequence. This record comes from a study of OX40 agonist ivuxolimab in advanced cancers. Trimming pared 1 base from V and 8 bases from J, leaving 17 bases between. CDR1 is SEHNR and CDR2 is FQNEAQ in the germline V gene (reference sequence). The CDR3 covers 15 residues. Some clones are missing from TCRdb's copy, which holds only in-frame ones; the method was immunoSEQ multiplex PCR. The sample consists of some 25,000 clones, about 85% of them appearing once. V and J are TRBV7-9 and TRBJ1-2; weak D call: TRBD1 (5 bases). The sequence derives from an adult with an advanced solid tumor such as melanoma, head and neck, liver or kidney cancer. The sample here was CD4+ or CD8+ T cells sorted from blood, taken in a trial of the OX40 agonist ivuxolimab. CDR3 bases: TGTGCCAGCAGCTTAGGGGACGGGTTCTCCAGAGGCTACACCTTC. This translates into CASSLGDGFSRGYTF.